The T cell receptor (beta chain) under discussion was sequenced for a study of T cell responses to AZD1222 COVID-19 vaccine. Study results and caveats: White British ancestry dominated among donors, who included more females, and clonal diversity was possibly underestimated.

Remarks on this clone: As yet, its antigen is unknown.

TCRdb keeps only in-frame clones here, not all; method: immunoSEQ multiplex PCR. This table has nearly 110,000 clones, about 93% appearing once. The CDR3 has 14 amino acids. Germline CDR1 reads SGHKS; CDR2 reads YYEKEE (reference sequence). The J segment lost 10 bases and the V segment lost 4 bases, leaving 7 bases of the junction unmatched. The receptor was derived from an adult who received the AZD1222 COVID-19 vaccine. The rearrangement links TRBV5-5 to TRBJ1-6, with 8 bases that match TRBD1. Specimen: peripheral blood, collected 28 days after the second AZD1222 dose. The CDR3 DNA is TGTGCCAGCAGCGCGACAGGGGAGCAGTCACCCCTCCACTTT. Amino acids: CASSATGEQSPLHF.